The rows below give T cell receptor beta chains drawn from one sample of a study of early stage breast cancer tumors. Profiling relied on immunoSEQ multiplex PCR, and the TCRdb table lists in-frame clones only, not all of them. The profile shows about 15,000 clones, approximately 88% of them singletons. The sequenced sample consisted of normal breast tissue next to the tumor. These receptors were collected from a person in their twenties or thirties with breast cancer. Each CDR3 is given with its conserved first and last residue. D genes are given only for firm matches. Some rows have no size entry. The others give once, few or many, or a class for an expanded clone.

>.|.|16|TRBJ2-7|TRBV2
CASSPPRSRGGYEQYF
TGTGCCAGCAGCCCCCCTCGGTCCAGGGGGGGATACGAGCAGTACTTC
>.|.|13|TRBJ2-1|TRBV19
CASSIELANEQFF
TGTGCCAGTAGTATAGAACTCGCCAATGAGCAGTTCTTC
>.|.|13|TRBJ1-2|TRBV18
CASSRRSGEGYTF
TGTGCCAGCTCACGTCGTTCAGGGGAGGGCTACACCTTC
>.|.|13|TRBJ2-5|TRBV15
CATSRDLSQTQYF
TGTGCCACCAGCAGAGACCTGTCTCAGACCCAGTACTTC
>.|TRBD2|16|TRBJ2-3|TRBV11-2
CASSLGLAGSTDTQYF
TGTGCCAGCAGCTTAGGACTAGCGGGAAGCACAGATACGCAGTATTTT
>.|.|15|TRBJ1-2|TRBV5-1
CASSLDRLPNYGYTF
TGCGCCAGCAGCTTGGACCGCTTACCTAACTATGGCTACACCTTC
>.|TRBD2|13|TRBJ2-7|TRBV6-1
CASTRREALEQYF
TGTGCCAGCACTCGGCGGGAGGCCCTCGAGCAGTACTTC
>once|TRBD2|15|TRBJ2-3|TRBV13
CASSNKRGGADTQYF
TGTGCCAGCAGCAATAAGCGGGGAGGGGCAGATACGCAGTATTTT
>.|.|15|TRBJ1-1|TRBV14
CASSQTGTYNTEAFF
TGTGCCAGCAGCCAGACGGGGACGTACAACACTGAAGCTTTCTTT
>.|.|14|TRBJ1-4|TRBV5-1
CASSAGLDNEKLFF
TGCGCCAGCAGCGCGGGGCTGGATAATGAAAAACTGTTTTTT
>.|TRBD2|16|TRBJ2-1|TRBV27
CASRYTSGRPVEEQFF
TGTGCCAGCAGATACACTAGCGGGAGACCAGTCGAGGAGCAGTTCTTC
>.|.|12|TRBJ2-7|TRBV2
CASMDITYEQYF
TGTGCCAGCATGGACATAACCTACGAGCAGTACTTC
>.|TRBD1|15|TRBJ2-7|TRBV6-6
CASSGDSSPSYEQYF
TGTGCCAGCAGTGGGGACAGCTCACCTTCCTACGAGCAGTACTTC
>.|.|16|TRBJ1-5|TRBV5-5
CASSPYPGLNNQPQHF
TGTGCCAGCAGCCCATATCCCGGGTTAAACAATCAGCCCCAGCATTTT
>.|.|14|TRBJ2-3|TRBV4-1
CASSQISRTDTQYF
TGCGCCAGCAGCCAAATCTCTCGCACAGATACGCAGTATTTT
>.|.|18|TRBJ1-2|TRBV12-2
CASRPPWDRRKFNYGYTF
TGTGCAAGTCGCCCCCCCTGGGACAGGCGGAAATTCAACTATGGCTACACCTTC
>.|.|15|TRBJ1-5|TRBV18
CASSPQDGSNQPQHF
TGTGCCAGCTCACCACAGGACGGAAGCAATCAGCCCCAGCATTTT
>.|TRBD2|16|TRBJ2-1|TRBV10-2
CASSEGREGLRNEQFF
TGCGCCAGCAGTGAAGGGCGGGAGGGCCTTAGGAATGAGCAGTTCTTC
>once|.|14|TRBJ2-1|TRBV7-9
CASSSVWVWDEQFF
TGTGCCAGCAGCTCAGTATGGGTCTGGGATGAGCAGTTCTTC
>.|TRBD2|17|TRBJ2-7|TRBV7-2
CASSVKREGFSSYEQYF
TGTGCCAGCAGCGTTAAGCGGGAGGGCTTCAGCTCCTACGAGCAGTACTTC
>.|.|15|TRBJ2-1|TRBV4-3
CASSHEQAFYNEQFF
TGCGCCAGCAGCCACGAACAGGCCTTCTACAATGAGCAGTTCTTC
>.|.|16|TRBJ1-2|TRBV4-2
CASSQEVRSETYGYTF
TGTGCCAGCAGCCAAGAGGTTCGCAGTGAGACCTATGGCTACACCTTC
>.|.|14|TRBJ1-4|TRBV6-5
CASSYSGRIEKLFF
TGTGCCAGCAGTTACTCGGGGCGGATTGAAAAACTGTTTTTT
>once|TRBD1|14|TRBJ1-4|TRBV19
CASSMGQGDEKLFF
TGTGCCAGTAGTATGGGACAGGGGGATGAAAAACTGTTTTTT
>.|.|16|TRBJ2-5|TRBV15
CATSRAERLYQETQYF
TGTGCCACCAGCAGAGCCGAGCGGTTGTACCAAGAGACCCAGTACTTC
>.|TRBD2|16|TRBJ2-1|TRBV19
CASSIPSGRASGEQFF
TGTGCCAGTAGTATACCGAGCGGGAGGGCCTCAGGTGAGCAGTTCTTC
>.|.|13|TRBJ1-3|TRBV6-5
CASTDRWGNTIYF
TGTGCCAGCACCGACAGGTGGGGAAACACCATATATTTT
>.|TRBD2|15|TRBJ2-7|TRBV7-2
CASSLDRGSSYEQYF
TGTGCCAGCAGCTTAGACCGCGGGAGCTCCTACGAGCAGTACTTC
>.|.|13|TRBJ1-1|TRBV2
CASSGQGNTEAFF
TGTGCCAGCAGTGGGCAGGGGAACACTGAAGCTTTCTTT
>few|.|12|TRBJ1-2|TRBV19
CASSLEGASYTF
TGTGCCAGTAGTTTGGAAGGGGCGAGCTACACCTTC